This TCR beta chain was obtained from a study of cytomegalovirus exposure and HLA in healthy donors. Primers included in the PCR were 60 Vbeta and 13 Jbeta primers. Profiling relied on immunoSEQ multiplex PCR, and the TCRdb table lists in-frame clones only, not all of them. The table includes around 62,000 clones, around 75% detected once. V shed 0 bases and J shed 6 bases, with 15 bases lying between them. The CDR3 contains 15 residues. The germline V gene encodes CDR1 MGHRA and CDR2 YSYEKL. The material sequenced was PBMCs. This clonotype was obtained from a man aged 55 to 70 in good health and CMV-seropositive. The V gene is TRBV4-1, the J gene TRBJ2-7; TRBD2 is a possible D gene (5 bases). The chain's CDR3 is CASSQESSRPSEQYF. CDR3 nucleotide sequence: TGCGCCAGCAGCCAAGAGTCTAGCAGACCCTCCGAGCAGTACTTC.